The 27 T cell receptor beta chains below all came from one sample that was sequenced in a study of shared clonotypes between healthy human individuals. Sequencing used immunoSEQ multiplex PCR; TCRdb keeps in-frame clones, though not all of them. Seen here are about 1.1 million clones, approximately 78% observed once, and the top ten hold roughly 0.61%. Sequencing input: memory CD4+ T cells from PBMCs. Sample subset: CD45RA-negative fraction. The receptor set was obtained from a man aged 18 to 35 in good health. Some clones in this sample may be carry-over from other donors' samples.

V is TRBV19 and J is TRBJ2-5, with D perhaps TRBD2 (6 bases). Deletions cut 3 bases from V and 4 bases from J, with 9 bases between. Per germline, CDR1 LNHDA and CDR2 SQIVND (reference sequence). The CDR3 is 13 amino acids. The CDR3 reads CASSMAGRETQYF. The CDR3 DNA reads TGTGCCAGTAGTATGGCCGGGAGAGAGACCCAGTACTTC.

Worth noting for this clone: This may come from a read error, since a much larger clone is one base off. Here the CDR3 omits its conserved ending phenylalanine or tryptophan, so a read error is the likely source. The J gene is TRBJ2-7, the V gene TRBV7-2, with D hard to call. CDR1 and CDR2 from the germline V gene are SGHTA and FQGNSA. Trimming cost V 5 bases and J 5 bases, with 13 bases left between them. This CDR3 is 13 amino acids long. The CDR3 coding sequence is TGTGCCAGCAGCCGACGCGTACGGGACGAGCAGTACCTC. Its protein product is CASSRRVRDEQYL.

This clone was recorded only once. The chain recombines TRBV7-9 with TRBJ2-7; D is undetermined. The V gene lost 5 bases and the J gene lost 0 bases, with 11 bases spanning the gap. The length of the CDR3 is 14 residues. CDR1 and CDR2 (germline): SEHNR, FQNEAQ (reference sequence). The CDR3, as DNA: TGTGCCAGCAGCCCGAGGCCAGCCTCCTACGAGCAGTACTTC. It is translated as CASSPRPASYEQYF.

About this clone: A much larger clone differs by one base, so this may be a read error. This sequence joins TRBV5-6 and TRBJ2-7; D uncertain. With 0 bases removed from V and 7 bases from J, the gap between germline ends came to 14 bases. This CDR3 has 14 amino acids. Germline CDR1 reads SGHDT; CDR2 reads YYEEEE. The CDR3 spells CASSLGCRAGEQYF. The CDR3 nucleotides are TGTGCCAGCAGCTTGGGGTGTCGAGCCGGGGAGCAGTACTTC.

The table lists this clone with a few counts. The chain joins TRBV9 to TRBJ2-2, with D possibly TRBD2 on 6 matching bases. Germline V gives CDR1 SGDLS, CDR2 YYNGEE. The CDR3 totals 14 residues. V was trimmed by 4 bases and J by 9 bases, leaving 16 bases between them. The DNA for the CDR3 is TGTGCCAGCAGCTCCCGACTAGGAGGGAGGGAGCTGTTTTTT. This sequence encodes CASSSRLGGRELFF.

The chain combines TRBV27 with TRBJ2-7, with 9 bases lining up with TRBD1. The CDR3 spans 18 residues. Germline loops: CDR1 MNHEY, CDR2 SMNVEV (reference sequence). V was pared by 3 bases and J by 0 bases, with 12 bases of the junction left unmatched. CDR3 in DNA: TGTGCCAGCAGTTTCAAAGGACAGGGGTTCAGTAGCTCCTACGAGCAGTACTTC. It specifies CASSFKGQGFSSSYEQYF.

This clone was detected only once. The CDR3 sequence: CASSPPGRVNDEQFF. In nucleotides, the CDR3 is TGCGCCAGCAGCCCCCCCGGGAGAGTTAACGATGAGCAGTTCTTC. V gene TRBV5-1 combines with J gene TRBJ2-1; TRBD2 is a possible D gene (6 bases). The germline V and J ends were trimmed by 4 bases and 8 bases, with 19 bases remaining between them. There are 15 residues in the CDR3. Germline lookup yields CDR1 SGHRS and CDR2 YFSETQ.

The chain is built from TRBV6-5 and TRBJ1-2; no clear D gene. Germline values: CDR1 MNHEY, CDR2 SVGAGI. CDR3 length: 14 residues. The germline V and J ends were trimmed by 6 bases and 0 bases, with 11 bases remaining between them. The CDR3 spells CASRRHTTNYGYTF. The CDR3 bases are TGTGCCAGCAGGCGTCACACTACTAACTATGGCTACACCTTC.

This clone was detected only a few times. V is TRBV10-3 and J is TRBJ1-1; 8 positions agree with TRBD1. The trim removed 4 bases at V and 3 bases at J, leaving 7 bases unmatched. The CDR3 runs to 15 residues. The germline V gene has CDR1 ENHRY and CDR2 SYGVKD. The CDR3 coding sequence is TGTGCCATCAGTGGGGGGACAGGAGGGGACACTGAAGCTTTCTTT. It is translated as CAISGGTGGDTEAFF.

Here the CDR3 DNA reads TGTGCCAGCAGTGCCCAGCCTCTAGCCTCCACAGATACGCAGTATTTT. This translates into CASSAQPLASTDTQYF. The chain recombines TRBV6-1 with TRBJ2-3; a possible D gene is TRBD2 (5 bases). Germline CDR1 is MNHNS and CDR2 is SASEGT. There are 16 residues in the CDR3. Trimming shortened V by 4 bases and J by 2 bases, and 16 bases separated the two germline ends.

The chain joins TRBV11-3 to TRBJ2-3; no reliable D call. Deletions cut 5 bases from V and 1 base from J, with 7 bases between. The CDR3 has 13 residues. Germline V gene data show CDR1 as SGHNT and CDR2 as YENEEA. The CDR3 sequence is CASSVTGTDTQYF. Here the CDR3 DNA reads TGTGCCAGCAGCGTCACAGGCACAGATACGCAGTATTTT.

This clone showed up just once. Other DNA sequences in the sample encode the same CDR3. The chain joins TRBV29-1 to TRBJ2-3; 13 bases map to TRBD2. This CDR3 contains 14 residues. With 6 bases clipped from V and 6 bases from J, the junction kept 6 bases outside the gene matches. Per germline, CDR1 SQVTM and CDR2 ANQGSEA. The CDR3 region is CSVRTSGSTDTQYF. The DNA for the CDR3 is TGCAGCGTCCGGACTAGCGGGAGTACGGATACGCAGTATTTT.

The chain couples TRBV7-2 to TRBJ2-7; perhaps TRBD1 as D (5 bases). The CDR3 extends over 13 amino acids. V lost 3 bases to trimming and J lost 3 bases, with 9 bases between them. Germline CDR1 reads SGHTA; CDR2 reads FQGNSA. CDR3 residues: CASSFPRDYEQYF. The CDR3 coding sequence is TGTGCCAGCAGCTTTCCCAGGGACTACGAGCAGTACTTC.

This chain connects TRBV27 to TRBJ1-2, with unresolved D. The CDR3 runs to 13 residues. Trimming removed 2 bases at V and 2 bases at J, with 6 bases between. Germline V gene sequence: CDR1 MNHEY, CDR2 SMNVEV (reference sequence). CDR3: CASSLARNYGYTF. CDR3 DNA sequence: TGTGCCAGCAGTTTAGCGCGAAACTATGGCTACACCTTC.

CDR3 region: CASSRTGSNSYEQYF. The CDR3 region has the DNA TGCGCCAGCAGCCGGACTGGATCGAACTCCTACGAGCAGTACTTC. The chain combines TRBV4-3 with TRBJ2-7, with D tentatively TRBD2 (5 bases). The V and J ends lost 4 bases and 0 bases respectively, with 13 bases between them. CDR3 length equals 15 residues. Per the germline V gene, CDR1 is LGHNA and CDR2 is YSLEER.

The gene calls are TRBV11-2 and TRBJ2-1; perhaps TRBD2 as D (5 bases). This CDR3 is 15 amino acids long. The germline gives CDR1 SGHAT, CDR2 FQNNGV. The V end was cut by 3 bases, the J end by 2 bases, with 11 bases between. CDR3 in amino acids: CASSLTTGTYNEQFF. The CDR3 DNA reads TGTGCCAGCAGCTTGACTACTGGAACCTACAATGAGCAGTTCTTC.

With regard to this clone: Since a much larger clone is just one base distant, this may be a read error. The chain recombines TRBV6-1 with TRBJ1-1; possible D gene TRBD1, 6 bases. Germline V gene sequence: CDR1 MNHNS, CDR2 SASEGT. The CDR3 contains 13 residues. The V gene lost 4 bases and the J gene lost 1 base, with 7 bases spanning the gap. The CDR3 DNA follows: TGTGCCAGCAGTGGACAGGCGAACACTGAAGCTTTCTTT. Its translation is CASSGQANTEAFF.

The chain joins TRBV6-1 to TRBJ1-2, with D perhaps matching TRBD1 (5 bases). Trimming took off 7 bases at V and 5 bases at J, with 14 bases between the two ends. The CDR3 runs to 13 residues. CDR1 and CDR2 from the germline V gene are MNHNS and SASEGT. The CDR3 here is CASTDDRVYGYTF. The CDR3, as DNA: TGTGCCAGCACCGACGACAGAGTTTATGGCTACACCTTC.

This chain links TRBV21-1 with TRBJ2-7. TRBV21-1 is described as a pseudogene. The CDR3 spans 16 residues. CDR3 nucleotide sequence: TGTGCCAGTACTAAACCTTGGGCGTCCTTGGCCTACGAGCAGTACTTC. Translating it yields CASTKPWASLAYEQYF.

Worth noting for this clone: This sample includes further DNA sequences coding for the same CDR3. J is TRBJ1-3 and V is TRBV9, with D possibly TRBD1 on 6 matching bases. V dropped 2 bases and J dropped 2 bases, with 8 bases sitting between them. Germline values: CDR1 SGDLS, CDR2 YYNGEE. There are 14 residues in the CDR3. CDR3 coding DNA: TGTGCCAGCAGCGTTTCAGGGGCTGGAAACACCATATATTTT. It translates to CASSVSGAGNTIYF.

Remarks on this clone: This sample includes further DNA sequences coding for the same CDR3. The chain is built from TRBV9 and TRBJ1-5; unclear D gene. The CDR3 loop spans 14 amino acids. V was clipped by 0 bases and J by 3 bases, with 7 bases between them. From germline, CDR1 is SGDLS and CDR2 YYNGEE. The chain's CDR3 is CASSVGTDNQPQHF. The CDR3 DNA follows: TGTGCCAGCAGCGTAGGGACTGACAATCAGCCCCAGCATTTT.

This clone was found a few times. The chain employs TRBV2 and TRBJ1-1; no clear D gene. Trimming pared 4 bases from V and 6 bases from J, leaving 15 bases between. CDR1 SNHLY and CDR2 FYNNEI come from the germline V gene. The CDR3 extends over 14 amino acids. This CDR3 is CASSAQLTSSEAFF. The CDR3 DNA is TGTGCCAGCAGTGCACAGCTAACCTCTTCTGAAGCTTTCTTT.

This clone has only one observation. CDR3 in amino acids: CAWTKRGAGRNTEAFF. The CDR3 DNA reads as TGTGCCTGGACCAAGAGAGGGGCAGGGCGGAACACTGAAGCTTTCTTT. The chain has TRBV30 and TRBJ1-1, with a tentative D call TRBD1 (5 bases). Germline CDR1 is GTSNPN and CDR2 is SVGIG (reference sequence). V gave up 4 bases and J gave up 1 base, with 19 bases separating them. The CDR3 loop spans 16 amino acids. Together with reference TRBV30 and TRBJ1-1, the CDR3 gives the full variable domain: SQTIHQWPATLVQPVGSPLSLECTVEGTSNPNLYWYRQAAGRGLQLLFYSVGIGQISSEVPQNLSASRPQDRQFILSSKKLLLSDSGFYLCAWTKRGAGRNTEAFFGQGTRLTVV.

The V call is TRBV27, the J call TRBJ2-3; 9 bases align to TRBD1. This CDR3 contains 17 residues. The V and J ends lost 4 bases and 0 bases, in that order; junction bases with no gene match: 8. From germline, CDR1 is MNHEY and CDR2 SMNVEV (reference sequence). The CDR3 sequence is CASSSLGTGPSTDTQYF. The CDR3 bases are TGTGCCAGCAGTTCCCTGGGGACAGGGCCAAGCACAGATACGCAGTATTTT.

With regard to this clone: Given a much more abundant clone one base away, this may be a read error. V is TRBV30 and J is TRBJ1-6; D is possibly TRBD1 (6 bases). Germline lookup yields CDR1 GTSNPN and CDR2 SVGIG (reference sequence). This CDR3 comprises 13 residues. The CDR3 region has the DNA TGTGCCTGGAATTGGGGGGCGGATTCACCCCCCCACTTT. Translating gives CAWNWGADSPPHF.

The chain is built from TRBV5-1 and TRBJ2-3; 14 bases map to TRBD2. The CDR3 has 17 residues. Germline V lookup: CDR1 SGHRS, CDR2 YFSETQ. V gave up 4 bases and J gave up 9 bases; unmatched junction bases: 13. CDR3 sequence: CASSPGSGTSGSRTQYF. In DNA, the CDR3 is TGCGCCAGCAGCCCGGGCTCCGGGACTAGCGGGAGTCGCACGCAGTATTTT.

The chain recombines TRBV4-1 with TRBJ1-1, with 10 nucleotides matching TRBD1. In germline, CDR1 is MGHRA, CDR2 YSYEKL. With 5 bases clipped from V and 4 bases from J, the junction kept 4 bases outside the gene matches. The CDR3 has 14 amino acids. CDR3 residues: CASSFRTGGTEAFF. The CDR3 DNA sequence: TGCGCCAGCAGCTTTCGGACAGGGGGCACTGAAGCTTTCTTT.